This T cell receptor beta chain was profiled in a study of blood T cell repertoires in COVID-19. In the original processing: Counts of nucleated cells, estimated from reference gene primer amplification, were obtained. The table came from immunoSEQ multiplex PCR; TCRdb's copy has only in-frame clones and leaves some out. The V and J calls and clone size were taken over from that table, and D and trimming were inferred from the DNA. In the table there are about 280,000 clones, approximately 91% of which are singletons. This clone appeared a single time. The sample comprised peripheral blood. The receptor comes from a man between 18 and 29 years old with active or convalescent COVID-19.

The DNA for the CDR3 is TGTGCCATCAGTGGGGACAGGACCAATCAGCCCCAGCATTTT. Protein product: CAISGDRTNQPQHF. J is TRBJ1-5 and V is TRBV10-3; TRBD1 aligns across 8 bases. CDR1 and CDR2 (germline): ENHRY, SYGVKD. Germline trimming cut 4 bases from V and 3 bases from J; bases unmatched to any gene: 2. The CDR3 is made up of 14 amino acids.